This TCR beta chain was captured in a study of blood T cell repertoires in COVID-19 (dated by TCRdb to 2018 to 2020). Looking at the study overall: Samples from collaborators originated in the United States, Italy and Spain and spanned both the acute and convalescent phases of COVID-19. The material from the prospective study consisted of cDNA or gDNA derived from T cells, B-cell-depleted T cells, or PBMCs. Subjects who had been exposed to COVID-19, were actively infected with it, or had recovered from it provided the deeply sampled blood TCRbeta repertoires that made up the dataset. The repertoires were made available in a free public database intended to serve as a resource for research on the immune response to SARS-CoV-2. The samples were drawn from two sources: the first 160 participants of the ongoing ImmuneRACE study, and over 1,000 subjects contributed by 6 global collaborators. A de-identified subject ID, COVID-19 status, age in years and sex were almost always included in the sample metadata. Where available, HLA class I and class II types were obtained from metadata supplied by the sample provider rather than from assay-based typing. What the study reported, not specific to this receptor: How much clinical and demographic metadata was included differed by source and by participant, and the metadata was provided uncurated.

CDR1 is given as LNHDA and CDR2 as SQIVND, both from the germline V gene (reference sequence). V sheds 5 bases and J sheds 7 bases, leaving 17 bases between their ends. The CDR3 holds 14 amino acids from the cysteine to the phenylalanine. Solely the CDR3 DNA is kept, with 42 bases framed from the first base. The collaborating institutions used their own protocols to collect whole blood in K2EDTA tubes. For TCRbeta analysis, collaborators shipped samples in one of three forms: frozen whole blood, isolated PBMCs, or DNA extracted from either of those sample types. Of note for this clone: Its specific antigen is unknown. Base qualities are not at hand, and no much larger clone is one base apart.

The immunoSEQ Assay, a bias-controlled multiplex PCR, was used to amplify TCRbeta CDR3 regions from genomic DNA. As for how the authors treated the data: The number of nucleated cells in each sample was estimated from the amplification of reference gene primers within the assay. Sequence reads were collapsed and filtered to measure the absolute abundance of every unique TCRbeta CDR3 rearrangement. For each sample, productive Simpson clonality was calculated by taking the square root of Simpson's diversity index across productive rearrangements. TCRdb limited this immuneACCESS table to in-frame rearrangements with V and J called. A share of clones is missing; checked studies link under half to unresolved V genes, and the rest is unexplained. V and J calls and clone size are copied from that table; D and trimming were computed from the DNA. The sample table records about 670,000 clones; approximately 90% of these occur just once. Of the sample, more than 0.25% is held by the ten largest clones.

The receptor chain draws on TRBV19 and TRBJ1-1; TRBD1 is a weak D gene call, 6 bases matching. This sequence was found in a young woman with acute or convalescent COVID-19. Sequenced: peripheral blood. The encoded CDR3 is CASSPSGADIEAFF. The DNA reads as follows: TGTGCCAGTAGTCCCTCAGGGGCTGATATTGAAGCTTTCTTT.